The clone carrying this TCR beta chain appeared a single time. The data originate from a study of T cell changes during pregnancy in multiple sclerosis. The protocol was immunoSEQ multiplex PCR, while the TCRdb copy is restricted to in-frame clones and leaves out a portion. The data show about 59,000 clones, 80% to 95% seen once. The TCR originated in a female donor with multiple sclerosis, enrolled in a pregnancy study. The sequencing here drew on CD4+ T cells from peripheral blood mononuclear cells, taken before pregnancy.

The CDR3 sequence is CASSSLRGAYEQYF. The CDR3 DNA sequence: TGTGCCAGCAGCTCACTCCGGGGTGCCTACGAGCAGTACTTC. The gene calls are TRBV7-6 and TRBJ2-7; D perhaps matches TRBD2 (5 bases). V lost 4 bases and J 2 bases, leaving 12 bases between the germline ends. CDR1 SGHVS and CDR2 FNYEAQ come from the germline V gene. The CDR3 spans 14 residues. The complete variable domain, with remaining parts taken from reference TRBV7-6 and TRBJ2-7, reads GAGVSQSPRYKVTKRGQDVALRCDPISGHVSLYWYRQALGQGPEFLTYFNYEAQQDKSGLPNDRFSAERPEGSISTLTIQRTEQRDSAMYRCASSSLRGAYEQYFGPGTRLTVT.